This note documents a single T cell receptor (beta chain) sequence. Losses at the gene ends were 8 bases for V and 5 bases for J; bases not matched to a gene: 10. CDR1 and CDR2 from the germline V gene are MNHNS and SASEGT. This CDR3 has 14 residues. Profiled with immunoSEQ multiplex PCR; TCRdb holds only in-frame clones, not every one. The sample records some 70,000 clones, roughly 97% being singletons. The entry originates in a study of technical replicates of blood from several donors. This TCR was recovered from a human donor in good health. This chain connects TRBV6-1 to TRBJ1-2; 8 bases align to TRBD1. Sequenced: T cells isolated from PBMCs. CDR3 in amino acids: CASLGQGGDYGYTF. The CDR3 DNA reads TGTGCCAGCTTAGGACAGGGCGGGGATTATGGCTACACCTTC.